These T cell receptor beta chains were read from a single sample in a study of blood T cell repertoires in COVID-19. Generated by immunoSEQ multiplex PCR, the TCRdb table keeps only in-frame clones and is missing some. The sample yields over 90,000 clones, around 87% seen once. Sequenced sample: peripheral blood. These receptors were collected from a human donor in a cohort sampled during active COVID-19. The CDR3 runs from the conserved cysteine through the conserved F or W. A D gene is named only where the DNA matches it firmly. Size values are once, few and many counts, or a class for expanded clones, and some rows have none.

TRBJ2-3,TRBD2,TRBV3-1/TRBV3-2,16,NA,CASSLRPGTSPDTQYF,TGTGCCAGCAGCCTCCGCCCCGGGACTAGCCCCGATACGCAGTATTTT
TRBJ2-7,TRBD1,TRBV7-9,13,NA,CASSPGTAPHHYF,TGTGCCAGCAGCCCAGGGACAGCCCCTCACCATTACTTC
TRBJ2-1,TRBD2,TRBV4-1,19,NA,CASSRAASGAPRDTNEQFF,TGCGCCAGCAGCCGCGCGGCTAGCGGGGCCCCACGGGACACGAATGAGCAGTTCTTC
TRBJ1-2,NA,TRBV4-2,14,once,CASSQEKRTGGYTF,TGTGCCAGCAGCCAAGAGAAGAGGACGGGGGGCTACACCTTC
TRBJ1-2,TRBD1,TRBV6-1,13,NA,CASSETGGYGYTF,TGTGCCAGCAGTGAAACAGGGGGTTATGGCTACACCTTC
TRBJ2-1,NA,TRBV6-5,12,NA,CASSYSTGHQFF,TGTGCCAGCAGTTACTCTACGGGACATCAGTTCTTC
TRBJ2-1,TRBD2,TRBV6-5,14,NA,CASSSSGGAYEQFF,TGTGCCAGCAGTTCCAGCGGGGGGGCCTATGAGCAGTTCTTC
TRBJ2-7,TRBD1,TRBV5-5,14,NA,CASSPGTGDFEQYF,TGTGCCAGCAGCCCCGGGACAGGGGATTTCGAGCAGTACTTC
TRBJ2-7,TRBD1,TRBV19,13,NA,CASSPGTGNKQYF,TGTGCCAGTAGTCCTGGGACAGGGAACAAGCAGTACTTC
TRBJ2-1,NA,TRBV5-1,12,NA,CASSLEGDEQFF,TGCGCCAGCAGCTTAGAAGGGGATGAGCAGTTCTTC
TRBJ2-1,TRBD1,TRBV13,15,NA,CASSLRGTGYNEQFF,TGTGCCAGCAGCTTACGTGGGACAGGGTACAATGAGCAGTTCTTC
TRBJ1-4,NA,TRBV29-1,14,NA,CSVDLGGTNEKLFF,TGCAGCGTTGATTTAGGAGGAACTAATGAAAAACTGTTTTTT
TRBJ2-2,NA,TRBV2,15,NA,CASTWGSTNTGELFF,TGTGCCAGCACCTGGGGCAGTACGAACACCGGGGAGCTGTTTTTT
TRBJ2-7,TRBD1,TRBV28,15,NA,CASSPNPGQGYEQYF,TGTGCCAGCAGTCCAAATCCGGGACAGGGCTACGAGCAGTACTTC
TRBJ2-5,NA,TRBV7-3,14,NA,CASSPSDRKETQYF,TGTGCCAGCAGCCCGTCGGACAGAAAAGAGACCCAGTACTTC
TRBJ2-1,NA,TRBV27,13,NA,CASSLSRVHEQFF,TGTGCCAGCAGTTTAAGCAGGGTCCATGAGCAGTTCTTC
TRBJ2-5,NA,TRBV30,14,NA,CAWRPRGNQETQYF,TGTGCCTGGAGACCACGGGGAAACCAAGAGACCCAGTACTTC
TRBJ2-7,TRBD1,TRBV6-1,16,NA,CASSEMGTGAYYEQYF,TGTGCCAGCAGTGAAATGGGGACAGGGGCGTATTACGAGCAGTACTTC
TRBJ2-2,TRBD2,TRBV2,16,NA,CASSRSGGAGTGELFF,TGTGCCAGCAGCCGTAGCGGGGGGGCCGGCACCGGGGAGCTGTTTTTT
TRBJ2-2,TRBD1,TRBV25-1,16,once,CASSDPGTGATGELFF,TGTGCCAGCAGTGACCCCGGGACAGGGGCCACCGGGGAGCTGTTTTTT
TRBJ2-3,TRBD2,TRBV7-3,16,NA,CASSETSGGVTDTQYF,TGTGCCAGCAGCGAAACTAGCGGGGGGGTCACAGATACGCAGTATTTT
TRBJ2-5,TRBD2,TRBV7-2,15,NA,CASSFSGGASETQYF,TGTGCCAGCAGCTTTAGCGGGGGGGCCTCAGAGACCCAGTACTTC
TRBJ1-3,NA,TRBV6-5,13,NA,CASSPGGGNTIYF,TGTGCCAGCAGTCCGGGGGGTGGAAACACCATATATTTT
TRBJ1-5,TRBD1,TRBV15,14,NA,CATSVTGANQPQHF,TGTGCCACCAGCGTCACAGGGGCGAATCAGCCCCAGCATTTT
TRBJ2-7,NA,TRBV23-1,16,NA,CASSRSNAPPKNEQYF,TGCGCCAGCAGCCGTTCTAACGCCCCTCCTAAAAACGAGCAGTACTTC
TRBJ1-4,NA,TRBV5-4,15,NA,CASSFGSVTNEKLFF,TGTGCCAGCAGCTTCGGTAGCGTAACTAATGAAAAACTGTTTTTT
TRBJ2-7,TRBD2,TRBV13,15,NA,CASSQGLAGVYEQYF,TGTGCCAGCAGCCAGGGACTAGCGGGGGTTTACGAGCAGTACTTC
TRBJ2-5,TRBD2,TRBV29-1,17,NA,CSVDSLAGGGGWETQYF,TGCAGCGTTGATTCACTAGCGGGGGGAGGCGGCTGGGAGACCCAGTACTTC
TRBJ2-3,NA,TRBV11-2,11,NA,CASSHTDTQYF,TGTGCCAGCAGTCACACAGATACGCAGTATTTT
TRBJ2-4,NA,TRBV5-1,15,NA,CASNPRAGAKNIQYF,TGCGCCAGCAACCCCCGGGCAGGGGCAAAAAACATTCAGTACTTC
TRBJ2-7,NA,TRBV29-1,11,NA,CSVVFTYEQYF,TGCAGCGTTGTATTTACCTACGAGCAGTACTTC
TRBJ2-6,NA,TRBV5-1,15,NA,CASSIQTGLANVLTF,TGCGCCAGCAGCATCCAAACAGGGCTCGCCAACGTCCTGACTTTC
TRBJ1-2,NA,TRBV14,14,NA,CASSQGGRGYGYTF,TGTGCCAGCAGCCAAGGAGGCAGGGGCTATGGCTACACCTTC
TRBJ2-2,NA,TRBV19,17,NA,CASSSRQPQKKAGELFF,TGTGCCAGTAGTTCCCGACAGCCTCAAAAAAAGGCCGGGGAGCTGTTTTTT
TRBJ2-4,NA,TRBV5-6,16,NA,CASSLTDTLAKNIQYF,TGTGCCAGCAGCTTGACGGACACGCTAGCCAAAAACATTCAGTACTTC
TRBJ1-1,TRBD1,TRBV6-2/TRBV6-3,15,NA,CASSDWDSLHTEAFF,TGTGCCAGCAGTGACTGGGACAGCCTTCACACTGAAGCTTTCTTT
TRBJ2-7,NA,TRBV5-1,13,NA,CASSLDGTYEQYF,TGCGCCAGCAGCTTGGACGGGACCTACGAGCAGTACTTC
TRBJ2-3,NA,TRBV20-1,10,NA,CSARKDTQYF,TGCAGTGCTCGTAAAGATACGCAGTATTTT
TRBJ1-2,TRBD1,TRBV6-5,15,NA,CASSYSGQGASGYTF,TGTGCCAGCAGTTACTCGGGTCAGGGGGCGAGTGGCTACACCTTC
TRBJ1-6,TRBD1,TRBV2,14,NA,CASRDQGGSSPLHF,TGTGCCAGCAGAGACCAGGGGGGAAGTTCACCCCTCCACTTT
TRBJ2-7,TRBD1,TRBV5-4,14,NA,CATTTQGASYEQYF,TGTGCCACCACAACGCAGGGGGCCTCCTACGAGCAGTACTTC
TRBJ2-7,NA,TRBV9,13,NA,CASSAQVDNEQYF,TGTGCCAGCAGCGCCCAGGTCGATAACGAGCAGTACTTC
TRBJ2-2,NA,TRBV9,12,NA,CASSTYTGELFF,TGTGCCAGCAGCACTTACACCGGGGAGCTGTTTTTT
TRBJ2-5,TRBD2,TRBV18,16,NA,CASSPELAGTGETQYF,TGTGCCAGCTCACCTGAGTTAGCGGGGACGGGGGAGACCCAGTACTTC
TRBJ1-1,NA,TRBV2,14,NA,CASTEPPPSTEAFF,TGTGCCAGCACCGAACCACCCCCGAGCACTGAAGCTTTCTTT
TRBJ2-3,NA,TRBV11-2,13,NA,CATLSETGDTQYF,TGTGCCACCCTTTCGGAGACAGGCGATACGCAGTATTTT
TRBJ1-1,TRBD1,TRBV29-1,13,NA,CSATTGANTEAFF,TGCAGCGCAACAACAGGGGCGAACACTGAAGCTTTCTTT
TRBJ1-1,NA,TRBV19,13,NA,CASSRDSYTEAFF,TGTGCCAGTAGTCGTGACAGCTACACTGAAGCTTTCTTT
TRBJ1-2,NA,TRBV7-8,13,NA,CASSLVPNNGYTF,TGTGCCAGCAGCTTAGTCCCGAACAACGGCTACACCTTC
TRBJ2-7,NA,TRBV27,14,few,CASSLRGLRYEQYF,TGTGCCAGCAGTCTTAGGGGACTTAGGTACGAGCAGTACTTC
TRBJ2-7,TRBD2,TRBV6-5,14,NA,CASSYGGGGYEQYF,TGTGCCAGCAGTTATGGGGGGGGAGGCTACGAGCAGTACTTC
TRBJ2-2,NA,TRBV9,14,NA,CASSLGQYTGELFF,TGTGCCAGCAGCCTCGGACAGTACACCGGGGAGCTGTTTTTT
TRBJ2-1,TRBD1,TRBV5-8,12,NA,CASRRDRGRLFF,TGTGCCAGCAGACGGGACAGGGGAAGGTTGTTCTTC
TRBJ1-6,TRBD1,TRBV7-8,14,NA,CASSSDRGNSPLHF,TGTGCCAGCAGTTCGGACAGGGGTAATTCACCCCTCCACTTT
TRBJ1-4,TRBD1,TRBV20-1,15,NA,CSASQTGTGFEKLFF,TGCAGTGCTAGTCAAACCGGGACAGGGTTCGAAAAACTGTTTTTT
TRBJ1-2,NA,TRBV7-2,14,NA,CASSLERRGYGYTF,TGTGCCAGCAGCTTAGAACGCAGGGGCTATGGCTACACCTTC
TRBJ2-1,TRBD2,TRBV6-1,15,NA,CASSDKRLAGAEQFF,TGTGCCAGCAGTGACAAACGACTAGCGGGGGCGGAGCAGTTCTTC